What follows are 17 T cell receptor beta chains derived from one specimen sequenced in a study of T cells in narcolepsy. Data came from immunoSEQ multiplex PCR; TCRdb stores just in-frame clones and leaves some out. The sample yields about 34,000 clones, roughly 77% seen once. The specimen sequenced was memory (CD45RA-) CD4+ T cells from blood. These receptors were taken from a human donor in good health.

The V call is TRBV7-9, the J call TRBJ1-1; 7 bases fit TRBD1. The CDR3 spans 14 residues. The germline CDR1 and CDR2 sequences are SEHNR and FQNEAQ (reference sequence). J gave up 1 base and V 5 bases, and 4 bases lay outside the gene matches. CDR3 residues: CASSGTVKNTEAFF. The DNA of the CDR3 is TGTGCCAGCAGCGGGACAGTAAAGAACACTGAAGCTTTCTTT.

The CDR3 DNA reads TGTGCCAGCAGCTTTAACTCTGGAAACACCATATATTTT. Translated: CASSFNSGNTIYF. The chain uses TRBV5-8 and TRBJ1-3; D remains ambiguous. CDR3 length: 13 residues. Germline CDR1 reads SGHTS; CDR2 reads YDEGEE. V gave up 2 bases and J gave up 0 bases, with 3 bases separating them.

The V call is TRBV6-5, the J call TRBJ2-1; D uncertain. The ends were cut back, 0 bases at V and 5 bases at J, with 14 bases in the middle. The CDR3 has 16 amino acids. Germline CDR1 is MNHEY and CDR2 is SVGAGI. The CDR3 nucleotides read TGTGCCAGCAGTTACTCGTTGAGTCCGCCCGACAATGAGCAGTTCTTC. The encoded protein is CASSYSLSPPDNEQFF.

The chain employs TRBV30 and TRBJ1-5, with 7 positions matching TRBD1. The CDR3 totals 18 residues. CDR1 GTSNPN and CDR2 SVGIG come from the germline V gene (reference sequence). Trimming took 3 bases from V and 0 from J; bases not matched to a gene: 14. CDR3 coding DNA: TGTGCCTGGAGCCAAGGACAGGTGTCGGGGTATAGCAATCAGCCCCAGCATTTT. Translated, it gives CAWSQGQVSGYSNQPQHF. Filled out from reference TRBV30 and TRBJ1-5, the complete variable domain reads SQTIHQWPATLVQPVGSPLSLECTVEGTSNPNLYWYRQAAGRGLQLLFYSVGIGQISSEVPQNLSASRPQDRQFILSSKKLLLSDSGFYLCAWSQGQVSGYSNQPQHFGDGTRLSIL.

The chain combines TRBV6-1 with TRBJ1-2, with TRBD1 matching 10 bases. V trimming: 6 bases; J trimming: 8 bases; junction bases outside the gene matches: 9. Germline V gene data show CDR1 as MNHNS and CDR2 as SASEGT. The CDR3 totals 14 residues. For the CDR3, the DNA is TGTGCCAGCAGCAGGGACAGGGGTTCAAGCGGCTACACCTTC. Translating gives CASSRDRGSSGYTF.

This sequence joins TRBV4-2 and TRBJ2-3; D call uncertain. The V end lost 0 bases, the J end lost 0 bases, and 13 bases lay between the germline ends. This CDR3 spans 17 amino acids. Germline-derived CDR1 and CDR2 are LGHNA and YNFKEQ. CDR3: CASSQEDGWQSTDTQYF. DNA for the CDR3: TGTGCCAGCAGCCAAGAAGATGGTTGGCAGAGCACAGATACGCAGTATTTT.

The rearrangement joins TRBV14 to TRBJ2-2, with D perhaps matching TRBD2 (6 bases). This CDR3 is 16 amino acids long. V was pared by 4 bases and J by 7 bases, with 19 bases between. Germline CDR1 reads SGHDN; CDR2 reads FVKESK. CDR3 coding DNA: TGTGCCAGCAGCCCACTAGCACGGGAGAGAGGCGGGGAGCTGTTTTTT. The encoded protein is CASSPLARERGGELFF. The whole variable domain, remainder taken from reference TRBV14 and TRBJ2-2, is EAGVTQFPSHSVIEKGQTVTLRCDPISGHDNLYWYRRVMGKEIKFLLHFVKESKQDESGMPNNRFLAERTGGTYSTLKVQPAELEDSGVYFCASSPLARERGGELFFGEGSRLTVL.

The chain combines TRBV7-2 with TRBJ2-5; 9 nucleotides line up with TRBD2. Germline-derived CDR1 and CDR2 are SGHTA and FQGNSA. CDR3 size: 16 residues. V lost 3 bases to trimming and J lost 5 bases; unmatched junction nucleotides: 10. CDR3 sequence: CASSFPAGGSPETQYF. The CDR3 DNA sequence: TGTGCCAGCAGCTTTCCTGCGGGGGGGAGCCCCGAGACCCAGTACTTC.

The chain carries TRBV19 and TRBJ1-2; D gene uncertain. This CDR3 has 13 residues. Per germline, CDR1 LNHDA and CDR2 SQIVND (reference sequence). Trimming cost V 4 bases and J 4 bases, with 10 bases left between them. The CDR3 sequence: CASSKDFSYGYTF. The DNA for the CDR3 is TGTGCCAGTAGTAAGGACTTTTCCTATGGCTACACCTTC.

The chain combines TRBV15 with TRBJ1-1; maybe TRBD1 (6 bases). The V and J ends lost 4 bases and 1 base respectively, with 10 bases between them. The CDR3 consists of 14 residues. Germline values: CDR1 LNHNV, CDR2 YYDKDF (reference sequence). The CDR3 coding sequence is TGTGCCACCAGCATGGGACACGGGAACACTGAAGCTTTCTTT. Amino acid sequence: CATSMGHGNTEAFF. Supplemented by reference TRBV15 and TRBJ1-1, the full variable domain reads DAMVIQNPRYQVTQFGKPVTLSCSQTLNHNVMYWYQQKSSQAPKLLFHYYDKDFNNEADTPDNFQSRRPNTSFCFLDIRSPGLGDTAMYLCATSMGHGNTEAFFGQGTRLTVV.

The gene calls are TRBV5-1 and TRBJ2-5; 9 bases are a match to TRBD2. The DNA end favors TRBJ2-7, so the J call may be wrong. Germline V lookup: CDR1 SGHRS, CDR2 YFSETQ. This CDR3 has 15 residues. CDR3 amino acids: CASSLRLAGTYEQYF. The CDR3, as DNA: TGCGCCAGCAGCTTGCGTCTAGCGGGAACCTACGAGCAGTACTTC.

The chain has TRBV6-4 and TRBJ1-5; possible D gene TRBD1, 6 bases. The V gene's germline CDR1 is MRHNA and CDR2 SNTAGT. The CDR3 is 18 amino acids. Trimming removed 5 bases at V and 12 bases at J, with 32 bases between. The CDR3 DNA follows: TGTGCCAGCAGTTTCCAAACGGGACACCTCCTCACAATCAAAATCCAGCATTTT. Translation: CASSFQTGHLLTIKIQHF.

This chain joins TRBV29-1 and TRBJ1-2, with TRBD1 matching over 7 bases. This CDR3 has 13 residues. CDR1 is SQVTM and CDR2 is ANQGSEA in the germline V gene. The junction had 4 bases not matched to a gene; V was cut back by 5 bases and J by 1 base. DNA of the CDR3: TGCAGCGTTCAGGGACAGTATAACTATGGCTACACCTTC. It translates to CSVQGQYNYGYTF.

The chain uses TRBV5-8 and TRBJ2-7; D tentatively fits TRBD1 or TRBD2 (5 bases each). CDR1 SGHTS and CDR2 YDEGEE come from the germline V gene. Deletions cut 4 bases from V and 7 bases from J, with 21 bases between. This CDR3 spans 15 amino acids. CDR3 nucleotide sequence: TGTGCCAGCAGCATCCGGGGTGGGGCTCCGAGGGAGCAGTACTTC. Encoded protein: CASSIRGGAPREQYF. Complete variable domain (other parts from reference TRBV5-8 and TRBJ2-7): EAGVTQSPTHLIKTRGQQATLRCSPISGHTSVYWYQQALGLGLQFLLWYDEGEERNRGNFPPRFSGRQFPNYSSELNVNALELEDSALYLCASSIRGGAPREQYFGPGTRLTVT.

The J gene is TRBJ1-1, the V gene TRBV6-1; perhaps TRBD1 as D (5 bases). Germline CDR1 MNHNS, CDR2 SASEGT. The germline V and J ends were trimmed by 7 bases and 5 bases, with 17 bases remaining between them. This CDR3 is 14 amino acids long. CDR3 sequence reads: CASKPGPAATEAFF. CDR3 nucleotides: TGTGCCAGCAAACCGGGACCCGCGGCGACTGAAGCTTTCTTT.

The J gene is TRBJ1-1, the V gene TRBV5-1; no reliable D call. Germline-derived CDR1 and CDR2 are SGHRS and YFSETQ. The CDR3 is made up of 14 amino acids. V was cut by 2 bases and J by 2 bases, with 10 bases left in between. The CDR3 loop is CASSFQDSNTEAFF. DNA for the CDR3: TGCGCCAGCAGCTTTCAGGACTCTAACACTGAAGCTTTCTTT.

The table lists this clone with a few counts. This sequence joins TRBV11-3 and TRBJ2-3; TRBD2 agrees at 10 bases. Germline V lookup: CDR1 SGHNT, CDR2 YENEEA. V lost 5 bases, J lost 2 bases, and 7 bases stayed unmatched. This CDR3 is built from 16 residues. The CDR3 DNA sequence: TGTGCCAGCAGCACATGGACTAGCGGTTCCACAGATACGCAGTATTTT. Protein: CASSTWTSGSTDTQYF. Filled out from reference TRBV11-3 and TRBJ2-3, the complete variable domain reads EAGVVQSPRYKIIEKKQPVAFWCNPISGHNTLYWYLQNLGQGPELLIRYENEEAVDDSQLPKDRFSAERLKGVDSTLKIQPAELGDSAVYLCASSTWTSGSTDTQYFGPGTRLTVL.